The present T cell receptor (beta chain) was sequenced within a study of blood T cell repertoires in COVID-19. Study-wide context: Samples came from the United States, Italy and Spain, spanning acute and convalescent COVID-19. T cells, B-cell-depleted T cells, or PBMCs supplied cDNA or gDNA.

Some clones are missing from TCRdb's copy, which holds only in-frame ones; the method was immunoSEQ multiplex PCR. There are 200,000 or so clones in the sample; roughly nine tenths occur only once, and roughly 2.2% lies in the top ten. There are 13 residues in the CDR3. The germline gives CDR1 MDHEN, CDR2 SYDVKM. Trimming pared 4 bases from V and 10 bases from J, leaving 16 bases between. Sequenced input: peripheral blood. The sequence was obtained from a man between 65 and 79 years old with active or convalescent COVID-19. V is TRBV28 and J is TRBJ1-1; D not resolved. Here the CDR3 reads CASSSGKPLAAFF. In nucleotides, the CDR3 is TGTGCCAGCAGTTCGGGGAAACCTCTTGCAGCTTTCTTT.